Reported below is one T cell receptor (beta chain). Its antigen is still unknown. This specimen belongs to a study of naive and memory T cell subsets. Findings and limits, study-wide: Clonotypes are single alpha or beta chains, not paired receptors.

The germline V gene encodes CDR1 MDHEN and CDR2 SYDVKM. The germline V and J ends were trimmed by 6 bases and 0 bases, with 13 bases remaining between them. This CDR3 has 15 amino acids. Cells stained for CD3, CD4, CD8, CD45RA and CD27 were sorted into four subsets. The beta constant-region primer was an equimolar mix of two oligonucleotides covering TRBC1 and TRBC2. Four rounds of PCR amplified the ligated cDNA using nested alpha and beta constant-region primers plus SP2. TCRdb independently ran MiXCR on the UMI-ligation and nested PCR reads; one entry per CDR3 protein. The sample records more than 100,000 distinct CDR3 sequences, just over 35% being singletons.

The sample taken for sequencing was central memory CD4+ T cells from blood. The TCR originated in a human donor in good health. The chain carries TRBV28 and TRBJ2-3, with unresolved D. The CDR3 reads CASSYFRSSTDTQYF. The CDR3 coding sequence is TGTGCCAGCAGCTACTTCCGGTCTAGCACAGATACGCAGTATTTT.